This entry features one T cell receptor (beta chain) sequence. The antigen is not known. This may be a read error, as it is one base from a much larger clone. Time point indicated: newly diagnosed GD, antithyroid drugs for less than 3 months. From RNA extracted from PBMCs, the TCR library was made. An endocrinology department located in Xi'an, China, was where the patients came from. The entry originates in a study of regulatory T cells in long-lasting Graves disease. In building TCR beta libraries, iRepertoire HTBI primers were used together with Arm-PCR of CDR3 regions. Each CDR3 protein gets one entry after TCRdb re-called the multiplex PCR reads with MiXCR. The sample records 300,000 to 400,000 distinct CDR3 sequences, over 15% being singletons. Study-wide results and limits: There was favoring of TRBV28, TRBJ1-2 and TRBJ2-5 in persistent disease.

Germline CDR1 and CDR2: SQVTM and ANQGSEA. The CDR3 covers 15 residues. The material was peripheral blood mononuclear cells (PBMCs), obtained at new diagnosis, from a patient treated with antithyroid drugs. The chain joins TRBV29-1 to TRBJ2-2; D gene ambiguous. This TCR derives from a female donor with Graves disease. CDR3 region: CSVEELTENAGELFF. In DNA form, the CDR3 reads TGCAGCGTTGAAGAATTAACGGAGAACGCCGGGGAGCTGTTTTTT.